This passage covers 27 T cell receptor beta chains from one sample sequenced in a study of beta chain features in type 1 diabetes. Every bit of the isolated RNA underwent reverse transcription, so sequencing read expressed TCRB transcripts. Sequenced by immunoSEQ multiplex PCR; TCRdb stores in-frame clones only, minus some. The sample has more than 350,000 clones, about an eighth seen once. Sequencing was done on a sample of naive CD4+ T cells from blood. These receptors were collected from a woman between 18 and 30 years old in good health.

The V and J genes are TRBV18 and TRBJ2-5, with 12 positions matching TRBD1. V dropped 3 bases and J dropped 5; count of bases not matched to a gene: 4. The germline CDR1 and CDR2 sequences are KGHSH and LQKENI. The CDR3 spans 15 residues. CDR3 sequence: CASSPRDRGRETQYF. CDR3 DNA: TGTGCCAGCTCACCCCGGGACAGGGGGCGCGAGACCCAGTACTTC.

CDR3 loop: CSVVAQGLFEAFF. CDR3 nucleotides: TGCAGCGTTGTGGCACAGGGGTTATTTGAAGCTTTCTTT. The chain is built from TRBV29-1 and TRBJ1-1, with 7 bases identical to TRBD1. CDR3 length: 13 residues. Germline V gives CDR1 SQVTM, CDR2 ANQGSEA. J lost 7 bases, V lost 4 bases, and 9 bases had no gene match.

The J gene is TRBJ1-2, the V gene TRBV19; 9 nucleotides align to TRBD1. The CDR3 is 16 residues long. Germline V lookup: CDR1 LNHDA, CDR2 SQIVND (reference sequence). Unmatched junction bases numbered 13, after V lost 5 bases and J lost 6 bases. The CDR3 reads CASSAHGDRVKDGYTF. The CDR3 DNA reads TGTGCCAGTAGTGCCCACGGGGACAGGGTAAAGGATGGCTACACCTTC.

This rearrangement joins TRBV4-1 to TRBJ2-1; TRBD2 is a possible D gene (5 bases). In germline, CDR1 is MGHRA, CDR2 YSYEKL. The ends were cut back, 0 bases at V and 0 bases at J, with 15 bases in the middle. The length of the CDR3 is 18 residues. The CDR3 coding sequence is TGCGCCAGCAGCCAAGATACCCGGGATCGGAGCTCCTACAATGAGCAGTTCTTC. Translated, it gives CASSQDTRDRSSYNEQFF.

This clone was counted between two and nine times. The chain uses TRBV5-4 and TRBJ1-3; TRBD1 is a possible D gene (5 bases). V gave up 4 bases and J gave up 2 bases, with 10 bases separating them. The CDR3 has 14 residues. Germline V gene sequence: CDR1 SGHNT, CDR2 YYREEE (reference sequence). For the CDR3, the DNA is TGTGCCAGCAGCCGGGGGACGGCTGGAAACACCATATATTTT. Its translation: CASSRGTAGNTIYF.

This rearrangement joins TRBV11-2 to TRBJ2-7; D is undetermined. Germline V gene sequence: CDR1 SGHAT, CDR2 FQNNGV. The V end lost 1 base, the J end lost 5 bases, and 12 bases lay between the germline ends. The CDR3 extends over 14 amino acids. The CDR3 is CASSLGQAFNEQYV. In nucleotides, the CDR3 is TGTGCCAGCAGCTTAGGGCAGGCCTTTAACGAGCAGTACGTC.

In DNA form, the CDR3 reads TGTGCCAGCAGTGCCGTAGCGGGACAGCCCCAGCATTTT. It encodes CASSAVAGQPQHF. The chain combines TRBV6-1 with TRBJ1-5, with D uncertain. The germline CDR1 and CDR2 sequences are MNHNS and SASEGT. CDR3 length: 13 amino acids. With 4 bases removed from V and 7 bases from J, the gap between germline ends came to 11 bases.

V and J are TRBV15 and TRBJ2-5; 9 positions agree with TRBD2. This CDR3 contains 14 residues. With V trimmed by 1 base and J by 7 bases, 4 bases remained unmatched. Germline lookup yields CDR1 LNHNV and CDR2 YYDKDF (reference sequence). CDR3 nucleotide sequence: TGTGCCACCAGCAGAGCTATTAGCGGGGGGACCCAGTACTTC. This gives the protein CATSRAISGGTQYF.

Only a few counts were recorded for this clone. The rearrangement links TRBV28 to TRBJ1-5; D gene unclear. V shed 7 bases and J shed 5 bases, with 12 bases lying between them. Germline-derived CDR1 and CDR2 are MDHEN and SYDVKM. The CDR3 is made up of 13 amino acids. Written as DNA, the CDR3 is TGTGCCAGCATTATGACTTATGATCAGCCCCAGCATTTT. Translation gives CASIMTYDQPQHF.

This clone was found a few times. This sequence joins TRBV4-2 and TRBJ2-7; TRBD2 matches at 16 bases. Germline V lookup: CDR1 LGHNA, CDR2 YNFKEQ. CDR3 size: 19 residues. Germline trimming cut 4 bases from V and 1 base from J; bases unmatched to any gene: 10. This CDR3 is CASSRAGGLAGGLSYEQYF. As DNA, the CDR3 is TGTGCCAGCAGCCGGGCCGGGGGACTAGCGGGAGGGTTGTCCTACGAGCAGTACTTC.

This rearrangement joins TRBV7-2 to TRBJ1-1; D not certain. Looked up from germline, CDR1 is SGHTA and CDR2 is FQGNSA. V shed 3 bases and J shed 0 bases, with 11 bases lying between them. The CDR3 spans 15 residues. For the CDR3, the DNA is TGTGCCAGCAGCTTGAACGGCAGGCTGAACACTGAAGCTTTCTTT. It codes for CASSLNGRLNTEAFF.

This chain uses TRBV7-2 with TRBJ2-5; D is undetermined. Trimming stripped 1 base from V and 1 base from J, with 16 bases between. CDR1 is SGHTA and CDR2 is FQGNSA in the germline V gene. The CDR3 consists of 17 residues. CDR3 in amino acids: CASSLEVGVAIQETQYF. The CDR3 DNA is TGTGCCAGCAGCTTAGAAGTAGGAGTAGCAATCCAAGAGACCCAGTACTTC.

The chain recombines TRBV23-1 with TRBJ2-1; 7 bases are shared with TRBD1. TRBV23-1 is placed among ORFs of uncertain function. The CDR3 sequence is 11 residues long. The V segment lost 8 bases and the J segment 8 bases; nucleotides outside the gene matches: 3. Here the CDR3 reads CASRRGHEQFF. The CDR3 bases are TGCGCCAGCCGAAGGGGGCATGAGCAGTTCTTC.

This clone was seen once. V is TRBV7-2 and J is TRBJ1-2; no reliable D call. The germline V gene encodes CDR1 SGHTA and CDR2 FQGNSA. The CDR3 length is 14 residues. V was trimmed by 4 bases and J by 0 bases, leaving 9 bases between them. The CDR3 here is CASSSGWTNYGYTF. CDR3 coding DNA: TGTGCCAGCAGCTCGGGATGGACTAACTATGGCTACACCTTC.

This clone was seen more than once but under ten times. The CDR3 loop reads CASSPSGQGLSQETQYF. As DNA, the CDR3 is TGTGCCAGCAGTCCGTCCGGACAGGGACTCTCCCAAGAGACCCAGTACTTC. J is TRBJ2-5 and V is TRBV28; 8 bases are a match to TRBD1. The V gene end was trimmed by 5 bases and the J gene end by 1 base; junction bases not matched to a gene: 12. The CDR3 is made up of 17 amino acids. The germline V gene encodes CDR1 MDHEN and CDR2 SYDVKM.

The chain links TRBV7-2 to TRBJ2-7, with TRBD1 matching 7 bases. Germline assignment: CDR1 SGHTA and CDR2 FQGNSA. J lost 0 bases, V lost 6 bases, and 8 bases had no gene match. The CDR3 is 15 amino acids. The DNA for the CDR3 is TGTGCCAGCAGTATGGGACAGCCAAGCTCCTACGAGCAGTACTTC. This translates into CASSMGQPSSYEQYF.

This clone was observed many times. DNA of the CDR3: TGCAGCGTTGAATTTGGGGACACTTACGAGCAGTACTTC. Amino acids: CSVEFGDTYEQYF. The chain joins TRBV29-1 to TRBJ2-7; D might be TRBD1 (6 bases). Trimming took 2 bases from V and 4 from J, leaving 12 bases between them. Per the germline V gene, CDR1 is SQVTM and CDR2 is ANQGSEA. The CDR3 length is 13 residues.

The table lists this clone with a few counts. The V call is TRBV29-1, the J call TRBJ1-2; 8 nucleotides line up with TRBD1. The germline gives CDR1 SQVTM, CDR2 ANQGSEA. The CDR3 has 13 amino acids. With V trimmed by 5 bases and J by 4 bases, 6 bases remained unmatched. In DNA form, the CDR3 reads TGCAGCGTTCTAGGACAGGGTCGCTATGGCTACACCTTC. Protein sequence: CSVLGQGRYGYTF.

The DNA for the CDR3 is TGCAGCGCCGGGACGGGTTGGGAGACCCAGTACTTC. This encodes CSAGTGWETQYF. V is TRBV29-1 and J is TRBJ2-5, with D perhaps assigned TRBD1 or TRBD2 (5 bases each). The V gene's germline CDR1 is SQVTM and CDR2 ANQGSEA. V was shortened by 7 bases and J by 5 bases, with 14 bases between the two germline ends. The CDR3 sequence is 12 residues long.

This clone was counted only a few times. In DNA form, the CDR3 reads TGTGCCAGCAGCCACGGACAGGGAATTCGGGGCTATGGCTACACCTTC. Encoded protein: CASSHGQGIRGYGYTF. The chain employs TRBV7-9 and TRBJ1-2; 8 nucleotides align to TRBD1. The CDR3 has 16 residues. Germline lookup yields CDR1 SEHNR and CDR2 FQNEAQ (reference sequence). V shed 5 bases, J shed 4 bases, and the junction held 12 bases outside the gene matches.

This clone was detected a few times. The V call is TRBV6-5, the J call TRBJ2-5; D may be TRBD2 (5 bases). V lost 2 bases, J lost 5 bases, and 12 bases lay in between. The germline V gene encodes CDR1 MNHEY and CDR2 SVGAGI. The CDR3 covers 14 residues. CDR3 region: CASSYGRWTETQYF. In DNA form, the CDR3 reads TGTGCCAGCAGTTACGGGAGATGGACGGAGACCCAGTACTTC.

This clone came up a few times. The V gene is TRBV6-6, the J gene TRBJ1-2; tentatively, D is TRBD1 (5 bases). Germline V gives CDR1 MNHNY, CDR2 SVGAGI (reference sequence). The CDR3 length is 14 residues. Trimming stripped 4 bases from V and 2 bases from J, with 11 bases between. The CDR3 reads CASSSAGTNYGYTF. CDR3 sequence (DNA): TGTGCCAGCAGTTCGGCGGGGACCAACTATGGCTACACCTTC.

The V gene is TRBV29-1, the J gene TRBJ2-6; D remains unclear. V lost 6 bases and J lost 0, with 9 bases in between. This CDR3 is 14 amino acids long. The V gene's germline CDR1 is SQVTM and CDR2 ANQGSEA. Here the CDR3 reads CSVVDPSGANVLTF. The CDR3 bases are TGCAGCGTCGTAGACCCCTCTGGGGCCAACGTCCTGACTTTC. Filled out from reference TRBV29-1 and TRBJ2-6, the complete variable domain reads SAVISQKPSRDICQRGTSLTIQCQVDSQVTMMFWYRQQPGQSLTLIATANQGSEATYESGFVIDKFPISRPNLTFSTLTVSNMSPEDSSIYLCSVVDPSGANVLTFGAGSRLTVL.

The V call is TRBV15, the J call TRBJ1-2; TRBD1 might be the D (6 bases). Between the trimmed V and J ends, which lost 1 base and 9 bases, there was a span of 15 bases. CDR3 length: 14 amino acids. The germline V gene encodes CDR1 LNHNV and CDR2 YYDKDF (reference sequence). The CDR3 DNA reads as TGTGCCACCAGCAGAGTATCCATAGGGGGGAGCTACACCTTC. Protein: CATSRVSIGGSYTF.

V and J are TRBV4-2 and TRBJ2-1; tentative D call: TRBD1 (6 bases). The CDR3 is 15 residues long. Deletions cut 4 bases from V and 3 bases from J, with 13 bases between. The germline gives CDR1 LGHNA, CDR2 YNFKEQ. This CDR3 is CASSRGQILYNEQFF. In DNA, the CDR3 is TGTGCCAGCAGCCGAGGACAGATCCTCTACAATGAGCAGTTCTTC.

This rearrangement joins TRBV7-9 to TRBJ1-4; D gene unclear. This CDR3 is 12 amino acids long. V was shortened by 5 bases and J by 5 bases, with 6 bases between the two germline ends. CDR1 is SEHNR and CDR2 is FQNEAQ in the germline V gene (reference sequence). CDR3 DNA sequence: TGTGCCAGCAGCCCAGTCAATGAAAAACTGTTTTTT. This sequence encodes CASSPVNEKLFF.

The rearrangement links TRBV6-5 to TRBJ1-2; D may be TRBD1 (6 bases). The V and J ends lost 7 bases and 6 bases respectively, with 15 bases between them. The CDR3 is 13 residues long. The germline V gene has CDR1 MNHEY and CDR2 SVGAGI. CDR3 DNA: TGTGCCAGCATCAACCCAGGGGTAGATGGCTACACCTTC. It yields the protein CASINPGVDGYTF.